This T cell receptor beta chain was documented in a study of control samples from healthy donors and cancer patients. Using immunoSEQ multiplex PCR, the repertoire was profiled, and TCRdb retains in-frame clones only, with some absent. The sample carries some 140,000 clones, 80% to 90% recorded once. CDR1 and CDR2 (germline): SNHLY, FYNNEI. This CDR3 comprises 14 residues. Deletions cut 4 bases from V and 0 bases from J, with 7 bases between. This clone appeared a single time. The source material was blood. This clonotype was sampled from a woman aged 25 to 39 in good health. The rearrangement links TRBV2 to TRBJ1-3; D not certain. CDR3 nucleotides: TGTGCCAGCAGTGTTTTGGGCTCTGGAAACACCATATATTTT. Translated: CASSVLGSGNTIYF. The full variable domain, its missing parts supplied by reference TRBV2 and TRBJ1-3, is EPEVTQTPSHQVTQMGQEVILRCVPISNHLYFYWYRQILGQKVEFLVSFYNNEISEKSEIFDDQFSVERPDGSNFTLKIRSTKLEDSAMYFCASSVLGSGNTIYFGEGSWLTVV.